This T cell receptor beta chain was found in a study of Siglec-9 on CD8 T cells in melanoma. Notes on the study in general: Siglec-9 reportedly marks and regulates an effector memory CD8+ T-cell subset apparently accumulating in melanoma tumors.

As for this clone: The antigen is undetermined.

The assay was immunoSEQ multiplex PCR, and TCRdb's table has in-frame clones only and misses some. The data hold 25,000 to 35,000 clones, with about 80% observed a single time. Germline lookup yields CDR1 LNHDA and CDR2 SQIVND (reference sequence). The V end lost 3 bases, the J end lost 5 bases, and 1 base lay between the germline ends. The CDR3 runs 11 residues. The chain is built from TRBV19 and TRBJ2-2; D is unresolved. The clonotype was recovered from a human donor in good health. Sequenced input: Siglec-9- CD8+ T cells sorted from blood. The CDR3 DNA follows: TGTGCCAGTAGTATGACCGGGGAGCTGTTTTTT. Amino acid sequence: CASSMTGELFF.